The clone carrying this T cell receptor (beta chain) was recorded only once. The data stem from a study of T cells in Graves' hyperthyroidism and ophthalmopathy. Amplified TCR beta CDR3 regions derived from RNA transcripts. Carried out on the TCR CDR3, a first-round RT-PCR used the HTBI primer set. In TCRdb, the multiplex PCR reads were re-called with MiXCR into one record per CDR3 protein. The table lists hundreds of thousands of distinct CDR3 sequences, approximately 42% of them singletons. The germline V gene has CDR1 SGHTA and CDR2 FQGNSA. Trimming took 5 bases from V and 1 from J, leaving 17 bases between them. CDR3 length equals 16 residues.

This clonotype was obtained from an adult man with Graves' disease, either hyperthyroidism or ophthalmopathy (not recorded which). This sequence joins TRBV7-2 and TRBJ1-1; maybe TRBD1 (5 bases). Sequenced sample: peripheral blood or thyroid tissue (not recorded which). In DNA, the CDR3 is TGTGCCAGCAGCGTAGGGGTGGAACCGACGAACACTGAAGCTTTCTTT. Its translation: CASSVGVEPTNTEAFF.